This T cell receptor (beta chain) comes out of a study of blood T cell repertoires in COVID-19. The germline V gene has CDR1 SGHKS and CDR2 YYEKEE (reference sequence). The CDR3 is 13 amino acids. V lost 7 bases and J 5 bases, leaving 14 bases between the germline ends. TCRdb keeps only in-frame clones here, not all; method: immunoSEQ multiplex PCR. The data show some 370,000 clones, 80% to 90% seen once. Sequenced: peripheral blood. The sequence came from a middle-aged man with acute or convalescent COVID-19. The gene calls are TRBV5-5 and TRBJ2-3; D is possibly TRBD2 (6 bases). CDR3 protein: CASRGSVGDTQYF. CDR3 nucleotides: TGTGCCAGCCGGGGGTCAGTCGGAGATACGCAGTATTTT.